The 23 T cell receptor beta chains reported below all come from one sample, sequenced in a study of ipilimumab plus nivolumab after autologous stem cell transplantation. Profiled with immunoSEQ multiplex PCR; TCRdb holds only in-frame clones, not every one. Of under 25,000 clones listed, over 75% were seen once; the top ten hold roughly 6.8%. The input for sequencing was PBMCs, taken in a trial of ipilimumab plus nivolumab as post-transplant consolidation. The origin of the receptors is a male donor with diffuse large B-cell lymphoma.

The V gene is TRBV6-1, the J gene TRBJ1-3; D perhaps matches TRBD1 (5 bases). Germline V lookup: CDR1 MNHNS, CDR2 SASEGT. V was cut by 2 bases and J by 4 bases, with 15 bases left in between. The CDR3 consists of 16 residues. DNA of the CDR3: TGTGCCAGCAGTGAAATACTTGCAGGGCCCGGAAACACCATATATTTT. Translated, it gives CASSEILAGPGNTIYF.

The genes are TRBV11-2 and TRBJ2-5; maybe TRBD1 (6 bases). This CDR3 is 15 amino acids long. V lost 5 bases to trimming and J lost 1 base, with 14 bases between them. Germline CDR1 is SGHAT and CDR2 is FQNNGV. The CDR3 reads CASSRLRGPQETQYF. CDR3 nucleotides: TGTGCCAGCAGCCGCCTCAGGGGCCCCCAAGAGACCCAGTACTTC.

This clone was detected only a few times. The genes are TRBV12-5 and TRBJ2-1, with 9 nucleotides matching TRBD1. Germline lookup yields CDR1 LGHNT and CDR2 FRNRAP. The CDR3 loop spans 14 amino acids. J was trimmed by 7 bases and V by 5 bases; bases with no gene match: 6. The CDR3 spells CASGPRDRENEQFF. The CDR3 nucleotides are TGTGCTAGTGGTCCACGGGACAGGGAAAATGAGCAGTTCTTC.

This clone appeared a few times. This rearrangement joins TRBV10-3 to TRBJ1-3; D is unclear. Germline loops: CDR1 ENHRY, CDR2 SYGVKD. The V end lost 5 bases, the J end lost 1 base, and 6 bases lay between the germline ends. The CDR3 covers 13 residues. The CDR3 loop reads CAISSGSGNTIYF. In DNA form, the CDR3 reads TGTGCCATCAGTTCGGGTTCTGGAAACACCATATATTTT.

CDR3 nucleotides: TGTGCCAGCATTAAGGGAGGGACAGGGTTCATGAACACTGAAGCTTTCTTT. Its protein is CASIKGGTGFMNTEAFF. V and J are TRBV5-5 and TRBJ1-1, with TRBD1 matching over 9 bases. Losses at the gene ends were 6 bases for V and 0 bases for J; bases not matched to a gene: 12. The CDR3 is 17 amino acids. The germline CDR1 and CDR2 sequences are SGHKS and YYEKEE (reference sequence).

V is TRBV19 and J is TRBJ1-2; D unclear. V lost 10 bases and J lost 1, with 13 bases in between. The CDR3 contains 13 residues. CDR1 is LNHDA, CDR2 SQIVND, per germline (reference sequence). DNA of the CDR3: TGTGCCACTAGGGATTCGGATAACTATGGCTACACCTTC. Protein sequence: CATRDSDNYGYTF. The full variable domain, with the rest looked up from reference TRBV19 and TRBJ1-2, is DGGITQSPKYLFRKEGQNVTLSCEQNLNHDAMYWYRQDPGQGLRLIYYSQIVNDFQKGDIAEGYSVSREKKESFPLTVTSAQKNPTAFYLCATRDSDNYGYTFGSGTRLTVV.

The chain recombines TRBV30 with TRBJ1-6, with a weak D call TRBD1 (6 bases). Germline CDR1 is GTSNPN and CDR2 is SVGIG (reference sequence). The CDR3 totals 19 residues. The germline V and J ends were trimmed by 0 bases and 8 bases, with 26 bases remaining between them. The CDR3 region is CAWSVGRGHGLGLDSPLHF. The CDR3 DNA is TGTGCCTGGAGTGTAGGCAGGGGCCATGGCCTGGGCCTTGATTCACCCCTCCACTTT.

The chain uses TRBV5-1 and TRBJ2-1, with TRBD2 matching over 10 bases. This CDR3 is 15 amino acids long. Trimming removed 5 bases from V and 0 bases from J; junction bases left unmatched: 2. Germline V gives CDR1 SGHRS, CDR2 YFSETQ. CDR3 in amino acids: CASRLAGSSYNEQFF. For the CDR3, the DNA is TGCGCCAGCAGACTAGCGGGAAGCTCCTACAATGAGCAGTTCTTC.

This sequence joins TRBV20-1 and TRBJ2-7, with D uncertain. The CDR3 runs to 10 residues. Deletions cut 3 bases from V and 5 bases from J, with 5 bases between. Germline V gene sequence: CDR1 DFQATT, CDR2 SNEGSKA (reference sequence). CDR3 nucleotides: TGCAGTGCTAGGAAAGACGAGCAGTACTTC. Translated, it gives CSARKDEQYF.

This sequence joins TRBV29-1 and TRBJ2-7; 7 nucleotides line up with TRBD1. CDR3 length: 14 residues. Germline V gene data show CDR1 as SQVTM and CDR2 as ANQGSEA. V was clipped by 0 bases and J by 3 bases; unmatched bases: 5. The CDR3 DNA sequence: TGCAGCGTTGAAGAATCACAGGGGATCTACGAGCAGTACTTC. Translated, it gives CSVEESQGIYEQYF.

V gene TRBV4-3 combines with J gene TRBJ1-2, with 8 bases that match TRBD1. The CDR3 covers 17 residues. V lost 3 bases, J lost 6 bases, and 15 bases stayed unmatched. Germline-derived CDR1 and CDR2 are LGHNA and YSLEER. The CDR3 sequence: CASSHLEAGGLGNGYTF. CDR3 bases: TGCGCCAGCAGCCACCTGGAGGCAGGGGGCTTAGGGAATGGCTACACCTTC.

Written as DNA, the CDR3 is TGTGCCAGCAGTTACTCGATGCGGGGGAACACTGAAGCTTTCTTT. It specifies CASSYSMRGNTEAFF. The rearrangement links TRBV6-6 to TRBJ1-1; D gene unclear. The CDR3 is made up of 15 amino acids. The germline CDR1 and CDR2 sequences are MNHNY and SVGAGI (reference sequence). Trimming pared 0 bases from V and 1 base from J, leaving 9 bases between.

The chain recombines TRBV5-1 with TRBJ1-5, with D tentatively TRBD1 (6 bases). V shed 4 bases and J shed 4 bases, with 18 bases lying between them. The CDR3 runs 16 residues. The germline V gene encodes CDR1 SGHRS and CDR2 YFSETQ. CDR3 in DNA: TGCGCCAGCAGCCCCGGAGACAGGTTAGGGAATCAGCCCCAGCATTTT. It codes for CASSPGDRLGNQPQHF.

The rearrangement uses TRBV18 and TRBJ1-3, with TRBD1 matching over 7 bases. V was pared by 6 bases and J by 0 bases, with 14 bases of the junction left unmatched. The length of the CDR3 is 18 residues. Germline V CDR1 and CDR2: KGHSH, LQKENI. The CDR3 DNA sequence: TGTGCCAGCTCTCAAGACCTCCCACGACAGGGCTCTGGAAACACCATATATTTT. Translated: CASSQDLPRQGSGNTIYF.

The rearrangement links TRBV21-1 to TRBJ2-3; no check of the table's D call, TRBD2, against the DNA was made. TRBV21-1 is listed as a pseudogene. This CDR3 is built from 22 residues. The CDR3 protein is CASSKVPPRTSGETPSTDTQYF. In nucleotides, the CDR3 is TGTGCCAGCAGCAAAGTCCCTCCCAGGACTAGCGGGGAGACACCTAGCACAGATACGCAGTATTTT.

This chain links TRBV19 with TRBJ2-2, with TRBD1 matching over 7 bases. Germline assignment: CDR1 LNHDA and CDR2 SQIVND (reference sequence). V lost 4 bases, J lost 11 bases, and 13 bases stayed unmatched. The CDR3 has 15 residues. As DNA, the CDR3 is TGTGCCAGTAGTACAATCTATCCGGGACAGCCCGAGCTGTTTTTT. As protein: CASSTIYPGQPELFF.

V is TRBV14 and J is TRBJ2-1, with 11 bases lining up with TRBD1. With 8 bases clipped from V and 7 bases from J, the junction kept 10 bases outside the gene matches. Germline V gene data show CDR1 as SGHDN and CDR2 as FVKESK. This CDR3 has 15 amino acids. The CDR3 protein is CASSIGTGGGNEQFF. The CDR3 bases are TGTGCCAGCTCTATCGGGACAGGGGGTGGTAATGAGCAGTTCTTC. The whole variable domain, remainder taken from reference TRBV14 and TRBJ2-1, is EAGVTQFPSHSVIEKGQTVTLRCDPISGHDNLYWYRRVMGKEIKFLLHFVKESKQDESGMPNNRFLAERTGGTYSTLKVQPAELEDSGVYFCASSIGTGGGNEQFFGPGTRLTVL.

This clone has a handful of counts. This sequence joins TRBV19 and TRBJ1-4, with D possibly matching TRBD1 (5 bases). This CDR3 region has 16 residues. Germline CDR1 LNHDA, CDR2 SQIVND (reference sequence). The germline V and J ends were trimmed by 3 bases and 7 bases, with 18 bases remaining between them. The CDR3 region is CASSIGRPGRGEKLFF. As DNA, the CDR3 is TGTGCCAGTAGTATTGGACGTCCGGGGCGTGGTGAAAAACTGTTTTTT. Variable domain in full (rest from reference TRBV19 and TRBJ1-4): DGGITQSPKYLFRKEGQNVTLSCEQNLNHDAMYWYRQDPGQGLRLIYYSQIVNDFQKGDIAEGYSVSREKKESFPLTVTSAQKNPTAFYLCASSIGRPGRGEKLFFGSGTQLSVL.

The gene calls are TRBV18 and TRBJ1-2; 12 bases are shared with TRBD1. Looked up from germline, CDR1 is KGHSH and CDR2 is LQKENI. The CDR3 contains 18 residues. J lost 5 bases, V lost 3 bases, and 13 bases had no gene match. The CDR3 DNA reads as TGTGCCAGCTCACCCCCGGGACAGGGGGCTTCGTCGTTTTATGGCTACACCTTC. This encodes CASSPPGQGASSFYGYTF. The full variable domain, in which reference TRBV18 and TRBJ1-2 provide the parts outside the CDR3, is NAGVMQNPRHLVRRRGQEARLRCSPMKGHSHVYWYRQLPEEGLKFMVYLQKENIIDESGMPKERFSAEFPKEGPSILRIQQVVRGDSAAYFCASSPPGQGASSFYGYTFGSGTRLTVV.

The J gene is TRBJ2-5, the V gene TRBV5-1, with a weak D call TRBD2 (5 bases). The CDR3 covers 14 residues. The V gene lost 0 bases and the J gene lost 7 bases, with 13 bases spanning the gap. Germline V gene sequence: CDR1 SGHRS, CDR2 YFSETQ. The CDR3: CASSLEPGLGTQYF. Written as DNA, the CDR3 is TGCGCCAGCAGCTTGGAGCCGGGATTGGGGACCCAGTACTTC. Full variable domain (rest looked up from reference TRBV5-1 and TRBJ2-5): KAGVTQTPRYLIKTRGQQVTLSCSPISGHRSVSWYQQTPGQGLQFLFEYFSETQRNKGNFPGRFSGRQFSNSRSEMNVSTLELGDSALYLCASSLEPGLGTQYFGPGTRLLVL.

The V call is TRBV4-1, the J call TRBJ2-1, with D possibly being TRBD2 (6 bases). V lost 8 bases, J lost 3 bases, and 17 bases lay in between. The CDR3 extends over 15 amino acids. The V gene's germline CDR1 is MGHRA and CDR2 YSYEKL. CDR3: CASGLKAGFYNEQFF. The CDR3 region has the DNA TGCGCCAGCGGGCTGAAGGCGGGGTTCTACAATGAGCAGTTCTTC.

The rearrangement uses TRBV7-8 and TRBJ1-1, with 7 bases lining up with TRBD1. Germline lookup yields CDR1 SGHVS and CDR2 FQNEAQ. Losses at the gene ends were 6 bases for V and 1 base for J; bases not matched to a gene: 8. This CDR3 contains 15 residues. The DNA for the CDR3 is TGTGCCAGCAGTATCGCAAGGGGGCCGAACACTGAAGCTTTCTTT. This sequence encodes CASSIARGPNTEAFF.

The V and J genes are TRBV4-3 and TRBJ2-3, with 7 bases lining up with TRBD2. Germline V lookup: CDR1 LGHNA, CDR2 YSLEER. Losses at the gene ends were 0 bases for V and 3 bases for J; bases not matched to a gene: 3. The CDR3 sequence is 15 residues long. CDR3 sequence reads: CASSQDQAGTDTQYF. As DNA, the CDR3 is TGCGCCAGCAGCCAAGATCAAGCGGGGACAGATACGCAGTATTTT.